This T cell receptor beta chain comes out of a study of radiotherapy plus CTLA-4 blockade in lung cancer. Notes on the study in general: Clones of tumor-derived TCRs expanded in blood after radiotherapy plus ipilimumab.

Sequenced by immunoSEQ multiplex PCR; TCRdb stores in-frame clones only, minus some. The profile shows over 60,000 clones, roughly 87% of them singletons. The CDR3 runs 18 residues. Trimming shortened V by 0 bases and J by 3 bases, and 18 bases separated the two germline ends. Germline V gene data show CDR1 as SNHLY and CDR2 as FYNNEI. Notes on this clone: Antigen unknown.

V usage is TRBV2 and J usage is TRBJ2-1, with a weak D call TRBD2 (5 bases). The sequenced sample was peripheral blood, obtained from a patient treated with radiotherapy plus ipilimumab. This sequence originates from a human donor with non-small cell lung cancer that progressed on radiotherapy plus ipilimumab. CDR3 in amino acids: CASSEALRASRYYNEQFF. CDR3 in DNA: TGTGCCAGCAGTGAAGCGCTTCGGGCTAGCCGTTACTACAATGAGCAGTTCTTC.